This T cell receptor (beta chain) derives from a study of blood T cells in healthy people across ages. Together with a sample-barcoded 5' primer, a J-beta primer mix was included in a second PCR lasting about 7 to 11 cycles. TCRdb re-analysed the 5' RACE reads in MiXCR, keeping a single row per CDR3 protein. The sample has 1.5 million to 2 million distinct CDR3 sequences, around 50% seen once. Germline V lookup: CDR1 MDHEN, CDR2 SYDVKM. The CDR3 sequence is 14 residues long. The sample was blood. The clonotype originates from a woman in her thirties or forties in good health. V gene TRBV28 combines with J gene TRBJ2-5; no reliable D call. With the DNA end fitting TRBJ2-7 better, the J assignment may be wrong. The CDR3 protein is CASSLAAKGDEQYF. The CDR3 DNA reads as TGTGCCAGCAGTTTGGCGGCGAAGGGCGACGAGCAGTACTTC.